These T cell receptor beta chains were read from a single sample in a study of cytomegalovirus exposure and HLA in healthy donors. The data were produced by immunoSEQ multiplex PCR, yet TCRdb's version contains in-frame clones alone and is incomplete. The sample shows 60,000 to 75,000 clones, about 74% of them seen only once. The material sequenced was PBMCs. Receptors originate from a woman between 55 and 75 years old in good health and CMV-seropositive. Each CDR3 is given with its conserved first and last residue. The D gene is left open where the match is weak. A row's size may be missing; if present it is once, few, many or a size class.

cdr3_nt: TGTGCCAGTAGTTCGCCTCGGTGGGGCCAGAACTATGGCTACACCTTC; cdr3_aa: CASSSPRWGQNYGYTF; j_call: TRBJ1-2; d_call: NA; v_call: TRBV19; clone_size: NA; cdr3_length: 16
cdr3_nt: TGTGCCAGCTCCCGACAGGGGGCGAGTGAAAAACTGTTTTTT; cdr3_aa: CASSRQGASEKLFF; j_call: TRBJ1-4; d_call: TRBD1; v_call: TRBV2; clone_size: few; cdr3_length: 14
cdr3_nt: TGCAGCGTTGACCCAGGACAGGGCTACACCGGGGAGCTGTTTTTT; cdr3_aa: CSVDPGQGYTGELFF; j_call: TRBJ2-2; d_call: TRBD1; v_call: TRBV29-1; clone_size: NA; cdr3_length: 15
cdr3_nt: TGTGCCTGGAGTTTTGGACAGGGGGTACGCGAGCAGTACTTC; cdr3_aa: CAWSFGQGVREQYF; j_call: TRBJ2-7; d_call: TRBD1; v_call: TRBV30; clone_size: NA; cdr3_length: 14
cdr3_nt: TGCGCCAGCAGTGAGACGACAGGCTCGGGGACCCAGTACTTC; cdr3_aa: CASSETTGSGTQYF; j_call: TRBJ2-5; d_call: NA; v_call: TRBV10-1; clone_size: NA; cdr3_length: 14
cdr3_nt: TGTGCCAGCGACCGGGGGGGGCGCCAAGAGACCCAGTACTTC; cdr3_aa: CASDRGGRQETQYF; j_call: TRBJ2-5; d_call: TRBD2; v_call: TRBV13; clone_size: once; cdr3_length: 14
cdr3_nt: TGCAGTGCTAGGGGGCCCGGGGAGCTGTTTTTT; cdr3_aa: CSARGPGELFF; j_call: TRBJ2-2; d_call: NA; v_call: TRBV20-1; clone_size: NA; cdr3_length: 11
cdr3_nt: TGTGCCAGCAGGGGCGACAGGGGGAGGAACACTGAAGCTTTCTTT; cdr3_aa: CASRGDRGRNTEAFF; j_call: TRBJ1-1; d_call: TRBD1; v_call: TRBV5-6; clone_size: medium-sized; cdr3_length: 15
cdr3_nt: TGTGCCAGCAGGTCCTACGGGAACACTGAAGCTTTCTTT; cdr3_aa: CASRSYGNTEAFF; j_call: TRBJ1-1; d_call: NA; v_call: TRBV7-8; clone_size: NA; cdr3_length: 13
cdr3_nt: TGCGCCAGCAGCTTGAACCCGGGAGCGGATACGCAGTATTTT; cdr3_aa: CASSLNPGADTQYF; j_call: TRBJ2-3; d_call: NA; v_call: TRBV5-1; clone_size: NA; cdr3_length: 14
cdr3_nt: TGCGCCAGCAGCTCCGGGACTAGCGGGTTCAACAACGAGCAGTACTTC; cdr3_aa: CASSSGTSGFNNEQYF; j_call: TRBJ2-7; d_call: TRBD2; v_call: TRBV5-1; clone_size: NA; cdr3_length: 16
cdr3_nt: TGTGCCAGCAGCTTAGGTTCTCTAGCGGAGCAAGAGACCCAGTACTTC; cdr3_aa: CASSLGSLAEQETQYF; j_call: TRBJ2-5; d_call: TRBD2; v_call: TRBV7-6; clone_size: NA; cdr3_length: 16
cdr3_nt: TGTGCCAGCAGCCCTGACGAGCAGGCCTCCTACGAGCAGTACTTC; cdr3_aa: CASSPDEQASYEQYF; j_call: TRBJ2-7; d_call: NA; v_call: TRBV7-6; clone_size: NA; cdr3_length: 15
cdr3_nt: TGTGCCAGCAGTGAACAGCAGGGACAGGCCTACGAGCAGTACTTC; cdr3_aa: CASSEQQGQAYEQYF; j_call: TRBJ2-7; d_call: TRBD1; v_call: TRBV6-1; clone_size: NA; cdr3_length: 15
cdr3_nt: TGCGCCAGCAGCCACCTCCCCGGGGGGTTGTACGAGCAGTACTTC; cdr3_aa: CASSHLPGGLYEQYF; j_call: TRBJ2-7; d_call: TRBD2; v_call: TRBV4-1; clone_size: NA; cdr3_length: 15
cdr3_nt: TGTGCCAGCAGTTCTTATAGCTCCTACGAGCAGTACTTC; cdr3_aa: CASSSYSSYEQYF; j_call: TRBJ2-7; d_call: NA; v_call: TRBV28; clone_size: NA; cdr3_length: 13
cdr3_nt: TGTGCCAGCAGCTACCCTACGACAGGGGTGCAGTACTTC; cdr3_aa: CASSYPTTGVQYF; j_call: TRBJ2-7; d_call: TRBD1; v_call: TRBV5-6; clone_size: NA; cdr3_length: 13
cdr3_nt: TGTGCCAGCCAGAGGAAAAACTATGGCTACACCTTC; cdr3_aa: CASQRKNYGYTF; j_call: TRBJ1-2; d_call: NA; v_call: TRBV21-1; clone_size: few; cdr3_length: 12
cdr3_nt: TGTGCCAGCTCCCCTCCACAGGGGCACACTGAAGCTTTCTTT; cdr3_aa: CASSPPQGHTEAFF; j_call: TRBJ1-1; d_call: TRBD1; v_call: TRBV18; clone_size: NA; cdr3_length: 14
cdr3_nt: TGTGCCAGCAGCTTGGCAGGGCAGAGACAAGAGACCCAGTACTTC; cdr3_aa: CASSLAGQRQETQYF; j_call: TRBJ2-5; d_call: NA; v_call: TRBV5-8; clone_size: NA; cdr3_length: 15
cdr3_nt: TGCGCCAGCAGCTCCGGACTAGCGGGAGTCGAGCAGTACTTC; cdr3_aa: CASSSGLAGVEQYF; j_call: TRBJ2-7; d_call: TRBD2; v_call: TRBV5-1; clone_size: NA; cdr3_length: 14
cdr3_nt: TGTGCCAGTATACCAAGGGAGGGCACTGAAGCTTTCTTT; cdr3_aa: CASIPREGTEAFF; j_call: TRBJ1-1; d_call: NA; v_call: TRBV19; clone_size: NA; cdr3_length: 13
cdr3_nt: TGTGCCAGCAGCGCTAGAGGACAGTCACTGGGAGCTTTCTTT; cdr3_aa: CASSARGQSLGAFF; j_call: TRBJ1-1; d_call: NA; v_call: TRBV7-9; clone_size: NA; cdr3_length: 14
cdr3_nt: TGTGCCAGCAGGGGGACTAGCGGGAGAGGGGAGCAGTACTTC; cdr3_aa: CASRGTSGRGEQYF; j_call: TRBJ2-7; d_call: TRBD2; v_call: TRBV25-1; clone_size: NA; cdr3_length: 14
cdr3_nt: TGTGCCTGGAGTCGCCGGAATTCACCCCTCCACTTT; cdr3_aa: CAWSRRNSPLHF; j_call: TRBJ1-6; d_call: NA; v_call: TRBV30; clone_size: few; cdr3_length: 12
cdr3_nt: TGTGCCAGCAGCCCGGAGGGGGGGATATATGGCTACACCTTC; cdr3_aa: CASSPEGGIYGYTF; j_call: TRBJ1-2; d_call: NA; v_call: TRBV9; clone_size: NA; cdr3_length: 14
cdr3_nt: TGTGCCAGCAGCCCTACGGGGGCGGGGGCCTCCTACGAGCAGTACTTC; cdr3_aa: CASSPTGAGASYEQYF; j_call: TRBJ2-7; d_call: NA; v_call: TRBV7-8; clone_size: NA; cdr3_length: 16
cdr3_nt: TGTGCTAGTGACCGCGGGACTAGCGGGGGCTACGAGCAGTACTTC; cdr3_aa: CASDRGTSGGYEQYF; j_call: TRBJ2-7; d_call: TRBD2; v_call: TRBV12-5; clone_size: NA; cdr3_length: 15
cdr3_nt: TGTGCCAGCAGCTTAGGTTTCGGAGGGAGAAGGACCGGGGAGCTGTTTTTT; cdr3_aa: CASSLGFGGRRTGELFF; j_call: TRBJ2-2; d_call: NA; v_call: TRBV7-9; clone_size: NA; cdr3_length: 17
cdr3_nt: TGTGCCAGCAGCCTGAGGGACAGGGTTACTGAAGCTTTCTTT; cdr3_aa: CASSLRDRVTEAFF; j_call: TRBJ1-1; d_call: TRBD1; v_call: TRBV6-5; clone_size: NA; cdr3_length: 14
cdr3_nt: TGTGCCAGCAGCCCGCGGGACAGAGGGGAGACCCAGTACTTC; cdr3_aa: CASSPRDRGETQYF; j_call: TRBJ2-5; d_call: NA; v_call: TRBV5-4; clone_size: NA; cdr3_length: 14
cdr3_nt: TGTGCCAGCAGCTTCCCAGATACGAACACTGAAGCTTTCTTT; cdr3_aa: CASSFPDTNTEAFF; j_call: TRBJ1-1; d_call: NA; v_call: TRBV5-4; clone_size: NA; cdr3_length: 14
cdr3_nt: TGTGCCTTCGAGACACATGAAGCTTTCTTT; cdr3_aa: CAFETHEAFF; j_call: TRBJ1-1; d_call: NA; v_call: TRBV30; clone_size: NA; cdr3_length: 10